The 20 T cell receptor beta chains below all came from one sample that was sequenced in a study of long-term antiretroviral therapy in people with HIV. Survey-level immunoSEQ v3.0 assays were run. Clones were sequenced by immunoSEQ multiplex PCR, and TCRdb holds only the in-frame ones, with some missing. The profile covers tens of thousands of clones, with about 95% appearing a single time and under 8.5% taken by the ten largest. Sequenced here: unsorted PBMCs, sampled around 6 years after starting antiretroviral therapy. The receptors were sampled from a man younger than 45 with HIV.

The V and J genes are TRBV30 and TRBJ1-2; D unresolved. V lost 1 base and J 4 bases, leaving 13 bases between the germline ends. The CDR3 sequence is 14 residues long. The germline CDR1 and CDR2 sequences are GTSNPN and SVGIG (reference sequence). For the CDR3, the DNA is TGTGCCTGGAGTGGTCTGGGCGGTAGCTATGGCTACACCTTC. Translating gives CAWSGLGGSYGYTF.

The chain has TRBV13 and TRBJ2-5, with 10 bases identical to TRBD2. The V and J ends lost 5 bases and 4 bases, in that order; junction bases with no gene match: 16. This CDR3 is built from 18 residues. Germline assignment: CDR1 PRHDT and CDR2 FYEKMQ (reference sequence). CDR3 amino acids: CASSPRGAGGRPGETQYF. For the CDR3, the DNA is TGTGCCAGCAGCCCTCGGGGAGCGGGAGGGCGCCCCGGAGAGACCCAGTACTTC. The whole variable domain, filled in from reference TRBV13 and TRBJ2-5, reads AAGVIQSPRHLIKEKRETATLKCYPIPRHDTVYWYQQGPGQDPQFLISFYEKMQSDKGSIPDRFSAQQFSDYHSELNMSSLELGDSALYFCASSPRGAGGRPGETQYFGPGTRLLVL.

The chain combines TRBV19 with TRBJ1-1; unclear D gene. V was cut by 2 bases and J by 1 base, with 8 bases left in between. The CDR3 totals 14 residues. Germline CDR1 reads LNHDA; CDR2 reads SQIVND (reference sequence). The CDR3 loop is CASSIRPRNTEAFF. The CDR3 DNA sequence: TGTGCCAGTAGTATACGGCCGAGGAACACTGAAGCTTTCTTT. Looking up the rest from reference TRBV19 and TRBJ1-1 gives the full variable domain: DGGITQSPKYLFRKEGQNVTLSCEQNLNHDAMYWYRQDPGQGLRLIYYSQIVNDFQKGDIAEGYSVSREKKESFPLTVTSAQKNPTAFYLCASSIRPRNTEAFFGQGTRLTVV.

This chain links TRBV13 with TRBJ2-5, with 13 nucleotides matching TRBD2. The CDR3 runs to 18 residues. V was pared by 0 bases and J by 5 bases, with 9 bases of the junction left unmatched. Germline CDR1 and CDR2: PRHDT and FYEKMQ (reference sequence). CDR3 DNA: TGTGCCAGCAGCTTAGGCCCGGGACTAGCGGGGACGGGTGAGACCCAGTACTTC. Amino acids: CASSLGPGLAGTGETQYF. Complete variable domain (other parts from reference TRBV13 and TRBJ2-5): AAGVIQSPRHLIKEKRETATLKCYPIPRHDTVYWYQQGPGQDPQFLISFYEKMQSDKGSIPDRFSAQQFSDYHSELNMSSLELGDSALYFCASSLGPGLAGTGETQYFGPGTRLLVL.

In this sample, this clone turned up once. The V and J genes are TRBV4-1 and TRBJ2-6; D ambiguous. Per germline, CDR1 MGHRA and CDR2 YSYEKL. V lost 2 bases to trimming and J lost 10 bases, with 12 bases between them. CDR3 length equals 14 residues. In nucleotides, the CDR3 is TGCGCCAGCAGCCAACAGGCCCCGCTAAACGTCCTGACTTTC. This sequence encodes CASSQQAPLNVLTF.

V is TRBV5-4 and J is TRBJ1-2, with D maybe TRBD1 (5 bases). Trimming removed 0 bases at V and 2 bases at J, with 11 bases between. The germline gives CDR1 SGHNT, CDR2 YYREEE (reference sequence). This CDR3 has 15 residues. Here the CDR3 reads CASSLAQGLNYGYTF. The DNA for the CDR3 is TGTGCCAGCAGCTTGGCCCAGGGCCTGAACTATGGCTACACCTTC.

The genes are TRBV13 and TRBJ2-3; D is undetermined. This CDR3 region has 13 residues. V was pared by 0 bases and J by 7 bases, with 8 bases between. Germline loops: CDR1 PRHDT, CDR2 FYEKMQ (reference sequence). The CDR3 here is CASSLGVEYTQYF. CDR3 bases: TGTGCCAGCAGCTTAGGTGTGGAGTATACGCAGTATTTT.

This chain links TRBV5-5 with TRBJ2-5, with 9 nucleotides matching TRBD1. After removal of 3 bases from V and 5 bases from J, the junction contained 8 bases not matched to a gene. The CDR3 extends over 15 amino acids. Germline lookup yields CDR1 SGHKS and CDR2 YYEKEE (reference sequence). CDR3 amino acids: CASSWAWDREETQYF. For the CDR3, the DNA is TGTGCCAGCAGCTGGGCCTGGGACAGGGAGGAGACCCAGTACTTC.

V and J are TRBV7-9 and TRBJ2-7, with D uncertain. The CDR3 sequence is 13 residues long. V was shortened by 5 bases and J by 1 base, with 9 bases between the two germline ends. Germline values: CDR1 SEHNR, CDR2 FQNEAQ (reference sequence). The DNA for the CDR3 is TGTGCCAGCAGCCCCGAATCTTCCTACGAGCAGTACTTC. Protein product: CASSPESSYEQYF.

The chain couples TRBV10-3 to TRBJ2-7; D not certain. CDR3 size: 13 residues. CDR1 and CDR2 from the germline V gene are ENHRY and SYGVKD. Trimming cost V 6 bases and J 2 bases, with 11 bases left between them. The CDR3 sequence is CAIRATGTYEQYF. DNA for the CDR3: TGTGCCATCAGGGCCACCGGAACCTACGAGCAGTACTTC.

This rearrangement joins TRBV7-3 to TRBJ2-1; D not resolved. Looked up from germline, CDR1 is SGHTA and CDR2 is FQGTGA. This CDR3 comprises 16 residues. Trimming removed 1 base from V and 5 bases from J, with 15 bases in between. The CDR3 reads CASSLSLGLGHNEQFF. DNA of the CDR3: TGTGCCAGCAGCTTAAGTTTGGGGTTAGGCCACAATGAGCAGTTCTTC.

This clone was seen a single time. This chain uses TRBV6-6 with TRBJ2-1; 8 bases are shared with TRBD2. J lost 5 bases, V lost 9 bases, and 12 bases had no gene match. This CDR3 region has 15 residues. The germline CDR1 and CDR2 sequences are MNHNY and SVGAGI (reference sequence). The CDR3 sequence: CASQRGGIPHNEQFF. As DNA, the CDR3 is TGTGCCAGTCAACGGGGGGGGATTCCCCACAATGAGCAGTTCTTC.

V is TRBV19 and J is TRBJ2-6; TRBD2 matches at 9 bases. Germline-derived CDR1 and CDR2 are LNHDA and SQIVND (reference sequence). The CDR3 loop spans 18 amino acids. V gave up 5 bases and J gave up 2 bases; unmatched junction bases: 10. This CDR3 reads CASSARGSGSTGANVLTF. CDR3 coding DNA: TGTGCCAGTAGTGCCCGGGGTAGCGGGAGTACTGGGGCCAACGTCCTGACTTTC.

The chain recombines TRBV30 with TRBJ2-7, with TRBD2 identical over 7 bases. V dropped 5 bases and J dropped 3; count of bases not matched to a gene: 16. This CDR3 spans 16 amino acids. The germline gives CDR1 GTSNPN, CDR2 SVGIG (reference sequence). The CDR3 region is CAWGRGRAGEGYEQYF. The DNA of the CDR3 is TGTGCCTGGGGAAGGGGTCGGGCGGGAGAAGGCTACGAGCAGTACTTC.

Judged by abundance, this clone is medium-sized. The genes are TRBV29-1 and TRBJ1-2, with D hard to call. Germline CDR1 is SQVTM and CDR2 is ANQGSEA. Trimming cost V 1 base and J 4 bases, with 13 bases left between them. This CDR3 spans 14 amino acids. The CDR3 protein is CSVEVVAESYGYTF. In DNA form, the CDR3 reads TGCAGCGTTGAAGTAGTGGCAGAGAGCTATGGCTACACCTTC.

The V and J genes are TRBV5-8 and TRBJ1-2, with 7 bases lining up with TRBD1. The length of the CDR3 is 16 residues. CDR1 is SGHTS, CDR2 YDEGEE, per germline. V shed 2 bases, J shed 4 bases, and the junction held 11 bases outside the gene matches. The CDR3 spells CASSFTRGGPFYGYTF. The DNA for the CDR3 is TGTGCCAGCAGCTTCACGAGAGGGGGCCCCTTCTATGGCTACACCTTC.

The sample holds one count of this clone. The chain employs TRBV5-4 and TRBJ2-1; TRBD1 is a possible D gene (5 bases). The V gene lost 4 bases and the J gene lost 8 bases, with 22 bases spanning the gap. CDR1 and CDR2 from the germline V gene are SGHNT and YYREEE (reference sequence). The CDR3 totals 16 residues. The DNA of the CDR3 is TGTGCCAGCAGCCCGGCGCGGACAACTACTAACCATGAGCAGTTCTTC. Amino acid sequence: CASSPARTTTNHEQFF.

This chain uses TRBV7-2 with TRBJ1-5, with D maybe TRBD1 (5 bases). V was trimmed by 2 bases and J by 7 bases, leaving 18 bases between them. The CDR3 loop spans 16 amino acids. CDR1 is SGHTA and CDR2 is FQGNSA in the germline V gene. CDR3 loop: CASSLPGDGLRQPQHF. In nucleotides, the CDR3 is TGTGCCAGCAGCTTACCGGGGGACGGCTTGAGGCAGCCCCAGCATTTT.

V gene TRBV5-6 combines with J gene TRBJ1-1; D might be TRBD1 (6 bases). Germline CDR1 and CDR2: SGHDT and YYEEEE. The CDR3 totals 13 residues. The V end lost 6 bases, the J end lost 4 bases, and 13 bases lay between the germline ends. The CDR3 DNA reads as TGTGCCAGCAACAGGGCGGGTATCACTGAAGCTTTCTTT. This encodes CASNRAGITEAFF.

The chain links TRBV6-4 to TRBJ1-5; D may be TRBD1 (6 bases). The germline V and J ends were trimmed by 3 bases and 2 bases, with 8 bases remaining between them. CDR3 size: 14 residues. The germline V gene encodes CDR1 MRHNA and CDR2 SNTAGT. This CDR3 is CASSESGGNQPQHF. The DNA of the CDR3 is TGTGCCAGCAGTGAATCAGGGGGCAATCAGCCCCAGCATTTT.